One sample yielded the 5 T cell receptor beta chains listed below, sequenced in a study of regulatory T cells in long-lasting Graves disease. CDR3 regions were amplified by Arm-PCR using iRepertoire HTBI primers to build TCR beta libraries. Each CDR3 protein is one row after TCRdb ran MiXCR on the multiplex PCR reads. The data show about 290,000 distinct CDR3 sequences, around 23% seen once. Described time point: persistent/refractory GD, antithyroid drugs over 5 years with positive TRAb. Construction of the TCR library relied on RNA isolated from PBMCs. The specimen was peripheral blood mononuclear cells (PBMCs), collected when the disease was refractory, from a patient treated with antithyroid drugs. The origin of the receptors is a female donor with Graves disease.

V usage is TRBV2 and J usage is TRBJ2-7; D ambiguous. The CDR3 is 14 amino acids. The germline CDR1 and CDR2 sequences are SNHLY and FYNNEI. Trimming pared 0 bases from V and 0 bases from J, leaving 6 bases between. The CDR3 sequence is CASSEALDSYEQYF. The CDR3 DNA reads as TGTGCCAGCAGTGAAGCCCTTGACTCCTACGAGCAGTACTTC.

The chain couples TRBV28 to TRBJ2-3, with a tentative D call TRBD1 (5 bases). In germline, CDR1 is MDHEN, CDR2 SYDVKM. With 2 bases removed from V and 4 bases from J, the gap between germline ends came to 7 bases. This CDR3 is built from 13 residues. The CDR3 reads CASSLAGSDTQYF. Written as DNA, the CDR3 is TGTGCCAGCAGTTTAGCAGGGTCAGATACGCAGTATTTT.

This sequence joins TRBV18 and TRBJ1-1; D possibly corresponds to TRBD1 (5 bases). This CDR3 spans 15 amino acids. Germline loops: CDR1 KGHSH, CDR2 LQKENI. The V gene lost 3 bases and the J gene lost 3 bases, with 14 bases spanning the gap. CDR3 coding DNA: TGTGCCAGCTCACCGGAGAGACTACAGGACACTGAAGCTTTCTTT. Encoded protein: CASSPERLQDTEAFF.

This clonotype has a count of ten or more. The chain couples TRBV7-2 to TRBJ2-5; no definite D call. Deletions cut 1 base from V and 2 bases from J, with 17 bases between. CDR3 length equals 17 residues. The germline gives CDR1 SGHTA, CDR2 FQGNSA. CDR3 in DNA: TGTGCCAGCAGCTTAGATCCCGGCCCAGCTAATCAAGAGACCCAGTACTTC. Amino acid sequence: CASSLDPGPANQETQYF.

This clonotype was picked up many times. The chain recombines TRBV7-9 with TRBJ2-7; the match to TRBD1 covers 10 bases. V lost 5 bases and J lost 6; bases outside the gene matches: 10. CDR1 is SEHNR and CDR2 is FQNEAQ in the germline V gene (reference sequence). This CDR3 contains 15 residues. CDR3: CASSTTGTGAVEQYF. The CDR3 coding sequence is TGTGCCAGCAGCACAACCGGGACAGGGGCCGTCGAGCAGTACTTC.